This T cell receptor (beta chain) comes out of a study of shared clonotypes between healthy human individuals. Whole-study context: Sampling drew on donors who were a couple of women and three men aged 18 to 49.

At a deep level, the assay was run. Measured with immunoSEQ multiplex PCR; TCRdb has only the in-frame clones, and not every one. The sample yields about 190,000 clones, around 63% seen once. Concerning this clone: Antigen: not known.

CDR3 length: 14 residues. Trimming left V 2 bases short and J 2 bases short, with 7 bases between. CDR1 MNHEY and CDR2 SMNVEV come from the germline V gene (reference sequence). Notes on the study in general: Though the depth was large, rarefaction showed that sorted-subset sequencing was incomplete.

The rearrangement joins TRBV27 to TRBJ2-1; the D is unclear. The TCR was taken from a man aged 25 to 40 in good health. The sequencing input was memory CD4+ T cells sorted from blood. Subset given: CD45RA-negative fraction. CDR3 sequence: CASSLLFTYNEQFF. CDR3 nucleotide sequence: TGTGCCAGCAGTTTACTGTTTACCTACAATGAGCAGTTCTTC.